The rows below give T cell receptor beta chains drawn from one sample of a study of blood T cells in healthy people across ages. TCRdb itself ran the 5' RACE reads through MiXCR, one entry per CDR3 protein. The sample lists around 1,600,000 distinct CDR3 sequences, approximately 42% occurring once. Specimen: blood. The receptors were gathered from a young woman in good health. The CDR3 runs from the conserved cysteine through the conserved F or W. D genes are given only for firm matches. The size entry is marked missing in some rows and otherwise reads once, few, many or a size class.

d_gene | j_gene | abundance | v_gene | CDR3aa | CDR3nt
TRBD1 | TRBJ2-5 | . | TRBV5-6 | CASTLFGWDSPEETQYF | TGTGCCAGCACCCTATTTGGGTGGGACAGCCCTGAAGAGACCCAGTACTTC
TRBD2 | TRBJ2-7 | . | TRBV20-1 | CSAKVLAGSEQYF | TGCAGTGCAAAGGTACTAGCGGGTTCCGAGCAGTACTTC
. | TRBJ2-1 | . | TRBV7-9 | CASSSWTDEQFF | TGTGCCAGCAGCTCCTGGACAGATGAGCAGTTCTTC
. | TRBJ2-7 | few | TRBV2 | CASKLEGEQYF | TGTGCCAGCAAGTTAGAGGGAGAGCAGTACTTC
. | TRBJ2-1 | . | TRBV28 | CASSLEALKGNEQFF | TGTGCCAGCAGTTTAGAGGCTTTAAAAGGCAATGAGCAGTTCTTC
TRBD2 | TRBJ2-1 | . | TRBV3-1 | CASSQASGRAHNEQFF | TGTGCCAGCAGCCAAGCTAGCGGGAGGGCCCACAATGAGCAGTTCTTC
TRBD1 | TRBJ2-7 | . | TRBV7-8 | CASSPDRWSYEQYF | TGTGCCAGCAGCCCGGACAGGTGGTCCTACGAGCAGTACTTC
. | TRBJ2-5 | once | TRBV20-1 | CSARQGNQETQYF | TGCAGTGCTAGACAGGGTAACCAAGAGACCCAGTACTTC
. | TRBJ2-1 | . | TRBV6-2/TRBV6-3 | CASTQFVRGEQFF | TGTGCCAGCACTCAATTCGTAAGGGGTGAGCAGTTCTTC
TRBD1 | TRBJ2-2 | . | TRBV9 | CASSVGDRGFGELFF | TGTGCCAGCAGCGTGGGTGACAGGGGATTCGGGGAGCTGTTTTTT
TRBD1 | TRBJ2-5 | . | TRBV4-1 | CASSHPGQGSETQYF | TGCGCCAGCAGCCATCCGGGACAGGGGTCGGAGACCCAGTACTTC
. | TRBJ2-2 | . | TRBV25-1 | CAGRQVGELFF | TGTGCCGGCCGACAGGTCGGGGAGCTGTTTTTT
. | TRBJ2-3 | . | TRBV7-2 | CASSFWAITDTQYF | TGTGCCAGCAGCTTTTGGGCCATTACAGATACGCAGTATTTT
. | TRBJ2-5 | . | TRBV5-1 | CASSLIGGLGRYQETQYF | TGCGCCAGCAGCTTGATTGGGGGGCTGGGAAGGTACCAAGAGACCCAGTACTTC
. | TRBJ1-5 | . | TRBV20-1 | CSALRQDLGNQPPHF | TGCAGTGCTCTGAGACAGGACTTGGGCAATCAGCCCCCGCATTTT
. | TRBJ2-3 | . | TRBV28 | CASSGGEAPSWDTQYF | TGTGCCAGCAGTGGGGGCGAGGCCCCCTCATGGGATACGCAGTATTTT
. | TRBJ2-5 | . | TRBV29-1 | CSVEVYAATQYF | TGCAGCGTTGAAGTGTATGCGGCGACCCAGTACTTC
. | TRBJ1-2 | few | TRBV7-8 | CASSLGGGLSRYGYTF | TGTGCCAGCAGCTTAGGAGGCGGACTCTCCCGCTATGGCTACACCTTC
TRBD2 | TRBJ2-1 | . | TRBV6-2/TRBV6-3 | CASSLSRLAGRNEQFF | TGTGCCAGCAGTCTCAGTAGGCTAGCGGGTCGAAATGAGCAGTTCTTC
. | TRBJ2-7 | few | TRBV29-1 | CSVDDGYEQYF | TGCAGCGTTGACGACGGGTACGAGCAGTACTTC
. | TRBJ2-3 | . | TRBV20-1 | CSARDPGRDTDTQYF | TGCAGTGCTAGAGACCCGGGGCGAGACACAGATACGCAGTATTTT
. | TRBJ1-5 | . | TRBV6-2/TRBV6-3 | CASRTGELNQPQHF | TGTGCCAGCAGGACCGGGGAGCTCAATCAGCCCCAGCATTTT
TRBD2 | TRBJ2-3 | many | TRBV9 | CASSAHTPGLAGGSTDTQYF | TGTGCCAGCAGCGCCCATACTCCGGGACTAGCGGGAGGAAGCACAGATACGCAGTATTTT
TRBD1 | TRBJ1-2 | few | TRBV7-2 | CASSLVRGPYGYTF | TGTGCCAGCAGCTTAGTGAGGGGGCCCTATGGCTACACCTTC
. | TRBJ2-3 | few | TRBV6-5 | CASSYQLPGSDTQYF | TGTGCCAGCAGTTACCAGTTACCTGGCTCAGATACGCAGTATTTT
TRBD2 | TRBJ2-3 | . | TRBV6-6 | CASSRLAGADTQYF | TGTGCCAGCAGTCGACTAGCGGGAGCGGATACGCAGTATTTT
TRBD1 | TRBJ2-7 | few | TRBV2 | CASSLDRAFSYEQYF | TGTGCCAGCAGTCTGGACAGGGCCTTTTCCTACGAGCAGTACTTC
. | TRBJ2-7 | . | TRBV6-5 | CASRGDSYNEQYF | TGTGCCAGCAGGGGCGATTCCTACAATGAGCAGTACTTC
. | TRBJ2-5 | . | TRBV29-1 | CSVRPLGTETQYF | TGCAGCGTACGACCCTTGGGGACGGAGACCCAGTACTTC
. | TRBJ2-5 | many | TRBV12-3/TRBV12-4 | CASSFGTRTAQETQYF | TGTGCCAGCAGTTTTGGGACCAGGACAGCACAAGAGACCCAGTACTTC
. | TRBJ1-5 | . | TRBV7-2 | CASSSSGRINQPQHF | TGTGCCAGCAGCTCCAGCGGAAGAATCAATCAGCCCCAGCATTTT
. | TRBJ2-5 | . | TRBV11-2 | CASSLDSLGFHEQYF | TGTGCCAGCAGCTTAGATTCATTGGGATTCCATGAGCAGTACTTC
. | TRBJ2-1 | . | TRBV5-6 | CASSYWRGHVQFF | TGTGCCAGCAGCTATTGGAGGGGGCACGTTCAGTTCTTC
. | TRBJ1-3 | . | TRBV6-5 | CASSLESPSEGNTIYF | TGTGCCAGCAGTTTGGAATCACCCTCGGAAGGAAACACCATATATTTT
TRBD2 | TRBJ2-7 | . | TRBV6-6 | CASSTRLAGLYEQYF | TGTGCCAGCAGTACTCGACTAGCGGGACTCTACGAGCAGTACTTC
. | TRBJ1-6 | . | TRBV7-9 | CASSFQGFGNPPLHF | TGTGCCAGCAGCTTCCAGGGTTTCGGTAATCCACCCCTCCACTTT
TRBD2 | TRBJ2-3 | . | TRBV12-3/TRBV12-4 | CASRGSGGSTSTDTQYF | TGTGCCAGCAGGGGTAGCGGGGGTTCGACTAGCACAGATACGCAGTATTTT
TRBD1 | TRBJ1-6 | . | TRBV20-1 | CSAPETGRDDSPLHF | TGCAGTGCTCCCGAGACAGGGAGAGACGATTCACCCCTCCACTTT
. | TRBJ2-1 | few | TRBV7-6 | CASSLTIGGRGIYNEQFF | TGTGCCAGCAGCTTAACTATAGGGGGGAGGGGTATTTACAATGAGCAGTTCTTC
. | TRBJ2-7 | . | TRBV18 | CASSPVPVYEQYF | TGTGCCAGCTCACCAGTGCCAGTCTACGAGCAGTACTTC
TRBD1 | TRBJ2-4 | . | TRBV6-5 | CASSQRDSRYIQYF | TGTGCCAGCAGCCAAAGGGACAGTCGCTACATTCAGTACTTC
TRBD1 | TRBJ1-2 | few | TRBV3-1 | CASSHPGGDGYTF | TGTGCCAGCAGCCACCCAGGGGGGGATGGCTACACCTTC
. | TRBJ2-7 | . | TRBV7-2 | CASSFGPGGSSYEQYF | .
. | TRBJ1-1 | many | TRBV4-3 | CASSQAPENTEAFF | TGCGCCAGCAGCCAAGCCCCGGAGAACACTGAAGCTTTCTTT
. | TRBJ1-5 | . | TRBV20-1 | CSATPGRINQPQHF | TGCAGTGCTACACCGGGACGGATCAATCAGCCCCAGCATTTT
. | TRBJ2-7 | few | TRBV6-1 | CASSEQIGSLAYEQYF | TGTGCCAGCAGTGAACAAATAGGCTCCTTGGCCTACGAGCAGTACTTC
. | TRBJ1-5 | many | TRBV12-3/TRBV12-4 | CATRTGVGNQPQHF | TGTGCCACCAGGACCGGGGTCGGCAATCAGCCCCAGCATTTT
TRBD1 | TRBJ2-5 | . | TRBV6-1 | CASHQDRVFQETQYF | TGTGCCAGCCACCAGGACAGGGTATTCCAAGAGACCCAGTACTTC
. | TRBJ1-4 | . | TRBV20-1 | CSAVTKDLSWEKLFF | TGCAGTGCCGTTACGAAAGACTTGTCGTGGGAAAAACTGTTTTTT
. | TRBJ2-1 | . | TRBV20-1 | CSARDRGGDYNEQFF | TGCAGTGCTAGAGATCGGGGCGGGGATTACAATGAGCAGTTCTTC
. | TRBJ2-1 | . | TRBV20-1 | CSAIRSSSYNEQFF | TGCAGTGCTATTCGGTCGAGCTCCTACAATGAGCAGTTCTTC
TRBD1 | TRBJ2-3 | few | TRBV7-2 | CASSGGQGRTDTQYF | TGTGCCAGCAGCGGTGGACAGGGCCGCACAGATACGCAGTATTTT
. | TRBJ1-2 | few | TRBV9 | CASSLPTGSYGYTF | TGTGCCAGCAGCTTGCCGACCGGGAGCTATGGCTACACCTTC
. | TRBJ2-3 | . | TRBV20-1 | CSASRPTSTDTQYF | TGCAGTGCTAGTCGGCCCACTAGCACAGATACGCAGTATTTT
TRBD1 | TRBJ2-1 | many | TRBV12-3/TRBV12-4 | CASSPHGTVYNEQFF | TGTGCCAGCAGTCCCCACGGGACAGTATACAATGAGCAGTTCTTC
TRBD2 | TRBJ2-7 | . | TRBV6-6 | CASSYSSLAGAPNEQYF | TGTGCCAGCAGTTACTCTTCCCTAGCGGGAGCTCCCAATGAGCAGTACTTC
. | TRBJ2-1 | few | TRBV29-1 | CSVDGGAYNEQFF | TGCAGCGTTGATGGGGGAGCCTACAATGAGCAGTTCTTC
. | TRBJ2-7 | few | TRBV20-1 | CSARLITDYEQYF | TGCAGTGCTAGACTCATCACAGACTACGAGCAGTACTTC